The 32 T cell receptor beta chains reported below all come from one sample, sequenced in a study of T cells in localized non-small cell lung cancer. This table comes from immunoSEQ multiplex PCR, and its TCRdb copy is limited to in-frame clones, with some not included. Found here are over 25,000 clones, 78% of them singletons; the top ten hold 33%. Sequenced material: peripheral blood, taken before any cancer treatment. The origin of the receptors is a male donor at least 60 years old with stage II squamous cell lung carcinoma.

The CDR3 sequence: CASSPPRSYEQYF. The CDR3 DNA reads TGTGCCAGCAGCCCGCCTCGCTCCTACGAGCAGTACTTC. The chain recombines TRBV7-9 with TRBJ2-7; D unresolved. The V end lost 5 bases, the J end lost 0 bases, and 8 bases lay between the germline ends. This CDR3 is 13 amino acids long. Germline CDR1 and CDR2: SEHNR and FQNEAQ (reference sequence). Full variable domain (remainder filled in from reference TRBV7-9 and TRBJ2-7): DTGVSQNPRHKITKRGQNVTFRCDPISEHNRLYWYRQTLGQGPEFLTYFQNEAQLEKSRLLSDRFSAERPKGSFSTLEIQRTEQGDSAMYLCASSPPRSYEQYFGPGTRLTVT.

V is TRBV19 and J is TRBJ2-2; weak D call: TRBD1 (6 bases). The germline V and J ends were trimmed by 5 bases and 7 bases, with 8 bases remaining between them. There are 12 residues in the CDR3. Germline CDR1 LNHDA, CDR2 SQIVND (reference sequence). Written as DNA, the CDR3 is TGTGCCAGTAGTCAGGGGAGCGGGGAGCTGTTTTTT. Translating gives CASSQGSGELFF.

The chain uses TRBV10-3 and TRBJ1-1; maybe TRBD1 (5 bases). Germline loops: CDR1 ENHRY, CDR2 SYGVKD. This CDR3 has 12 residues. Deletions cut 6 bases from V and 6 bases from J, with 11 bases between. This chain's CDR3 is CAISPTVAEAFF. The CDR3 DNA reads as TGTGCCATCAGCCCGACAGTGGCTGAAGCTTTCTTT.

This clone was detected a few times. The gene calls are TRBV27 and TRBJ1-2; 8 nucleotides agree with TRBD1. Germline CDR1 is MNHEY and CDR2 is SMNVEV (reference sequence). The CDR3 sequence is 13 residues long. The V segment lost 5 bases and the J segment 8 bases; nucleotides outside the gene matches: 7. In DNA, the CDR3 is TGTGCCAGCAGTCCGCAGGGGGCGGGCGGCTACACCTTC. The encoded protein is CASSPQGAGGYTF.

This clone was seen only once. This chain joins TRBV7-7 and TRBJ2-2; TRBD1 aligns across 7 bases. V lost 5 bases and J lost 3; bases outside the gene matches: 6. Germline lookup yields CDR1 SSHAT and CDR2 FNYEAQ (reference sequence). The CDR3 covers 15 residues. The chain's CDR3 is CASSPGTVYTGELFF. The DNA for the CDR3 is TGTGCCAGCAGCCCTGGGACAGTATACACCGGGGAGCTGTTTTTT.

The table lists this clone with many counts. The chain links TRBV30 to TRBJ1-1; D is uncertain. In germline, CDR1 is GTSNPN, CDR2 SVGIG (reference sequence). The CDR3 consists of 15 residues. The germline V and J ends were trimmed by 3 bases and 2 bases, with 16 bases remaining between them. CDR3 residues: CAWRSPGRVNTEAFF. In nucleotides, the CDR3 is TGTGCCTGGAGGTCTCCGGGGAGGGTTAACACTGAAGCTTTCTTT.

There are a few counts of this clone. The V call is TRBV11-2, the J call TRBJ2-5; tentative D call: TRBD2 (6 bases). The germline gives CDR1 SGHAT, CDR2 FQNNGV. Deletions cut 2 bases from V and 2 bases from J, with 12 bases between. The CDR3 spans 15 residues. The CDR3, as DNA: TGTGCCAGCAGCTTACGGTGGACTATACAAGAGACCCAGTACTTC. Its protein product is CASSLRWTIQETQYF.

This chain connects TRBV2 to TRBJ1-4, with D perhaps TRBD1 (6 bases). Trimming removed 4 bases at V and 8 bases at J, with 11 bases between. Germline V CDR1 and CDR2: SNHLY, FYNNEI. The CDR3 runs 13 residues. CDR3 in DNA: TGTGCCAGCAGTGCATTGGACAGAGAAAAACTGTTTTTT. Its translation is CASSALDREKLFF.

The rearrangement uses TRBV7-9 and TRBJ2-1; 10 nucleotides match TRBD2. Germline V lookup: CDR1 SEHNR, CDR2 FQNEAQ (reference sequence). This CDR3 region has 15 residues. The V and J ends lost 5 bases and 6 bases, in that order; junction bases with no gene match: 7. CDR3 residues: CASSIGSGRLNEQFF. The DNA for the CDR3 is TGTGCCAGCAGCATCGGTAGCGGGAGGCTCAATGAGCAGTTCTTC.

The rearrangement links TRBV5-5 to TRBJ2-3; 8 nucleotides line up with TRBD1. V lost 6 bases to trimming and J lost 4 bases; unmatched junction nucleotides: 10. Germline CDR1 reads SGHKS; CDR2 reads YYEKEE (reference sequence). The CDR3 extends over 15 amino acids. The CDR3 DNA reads TGTGCCAGCAAGGGACAGGAGGCGAACGCAGATACGCAGTATTTT. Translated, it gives CASKGQEANADTQYF.

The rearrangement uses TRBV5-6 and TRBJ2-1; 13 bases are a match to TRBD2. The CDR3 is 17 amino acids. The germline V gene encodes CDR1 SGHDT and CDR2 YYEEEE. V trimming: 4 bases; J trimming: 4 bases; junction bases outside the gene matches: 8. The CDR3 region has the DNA TGTGCCAGCAGCCTCGAACTAGCGGGAGGGCCGTACAATGAGCAGTTCTTC. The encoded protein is CASSLELAGGPYNEQFF.

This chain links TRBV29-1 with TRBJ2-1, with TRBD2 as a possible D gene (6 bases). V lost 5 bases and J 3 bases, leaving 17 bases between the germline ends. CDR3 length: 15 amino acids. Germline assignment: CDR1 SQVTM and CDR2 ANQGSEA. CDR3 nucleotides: TGCAGCGTTACCGCGACTAGGGGAAACTACAATGAGCAGTTCTTC. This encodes CSVTATRGNYNEQFF.

CDR3 nucleotide sequence: TGTGCCATCAGCTTGACGGGCTACGAGCAGTACTTC. Translated: CAISLTGYEQYF. The gene calls are TRBV10-3 and TRBJ2-7; D is undetermined. Germline assignment: CDR1 ENHRY and CDR2 SYGVKD. This CDR3 has 12 residues. Deletions cut 6 bases from V and 3 bases from J, with 9 bases between.

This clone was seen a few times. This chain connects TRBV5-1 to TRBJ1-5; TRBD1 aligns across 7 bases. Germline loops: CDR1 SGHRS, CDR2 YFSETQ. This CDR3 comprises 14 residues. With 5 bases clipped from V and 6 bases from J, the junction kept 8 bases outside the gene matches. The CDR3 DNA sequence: TGCGCCAGCAGTTTAGGGGGCCTCGGTCAGCCCCAGCATTTT. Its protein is CASSLGGLGQPQHF.

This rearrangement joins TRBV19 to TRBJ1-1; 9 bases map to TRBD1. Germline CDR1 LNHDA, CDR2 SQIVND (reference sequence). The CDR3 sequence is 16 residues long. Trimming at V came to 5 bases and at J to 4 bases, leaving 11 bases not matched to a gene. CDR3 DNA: TGTGCCAGTAGTTTAGCCGCCGGGACAGGGTCCACTGAAGCTTTCTTT. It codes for CASSLAAGTGSTEAFF.

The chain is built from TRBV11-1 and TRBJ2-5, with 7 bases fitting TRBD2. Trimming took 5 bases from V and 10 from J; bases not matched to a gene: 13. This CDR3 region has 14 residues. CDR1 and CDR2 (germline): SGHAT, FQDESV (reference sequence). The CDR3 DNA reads TGTGCCAGCAGCCCTAGCGGAAACCAACGTGGCCAGTACTTC. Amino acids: CASSPSGNQRGQYF.

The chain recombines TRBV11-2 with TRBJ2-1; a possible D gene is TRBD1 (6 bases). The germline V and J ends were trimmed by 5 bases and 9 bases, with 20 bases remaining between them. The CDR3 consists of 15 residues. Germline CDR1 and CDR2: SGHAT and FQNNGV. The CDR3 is CASSRSGTPGGEQFF. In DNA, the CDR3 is TGTGCCAGCAGCCGCTCCGGGACACCCGGTGGTGAGCAGTTCTTC.

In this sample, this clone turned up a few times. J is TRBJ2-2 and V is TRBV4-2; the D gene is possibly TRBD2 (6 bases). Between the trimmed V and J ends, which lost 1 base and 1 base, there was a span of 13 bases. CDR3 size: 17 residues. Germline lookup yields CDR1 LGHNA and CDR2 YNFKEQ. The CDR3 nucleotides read TGTGCCAGCAGCCAAGTTGGGGGAGGACGGAACACCGGGGAGCTGTTTTTT. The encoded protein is CASSQVGGGRNTGELFF.

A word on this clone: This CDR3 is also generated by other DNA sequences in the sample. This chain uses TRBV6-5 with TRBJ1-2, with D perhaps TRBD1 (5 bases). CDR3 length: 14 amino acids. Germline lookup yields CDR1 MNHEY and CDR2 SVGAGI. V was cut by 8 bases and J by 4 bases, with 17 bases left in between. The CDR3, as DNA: TGTGCCAGCCCTCTCGGGAGGGGACGCTATGGCTACACCTTC. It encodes CASPLGRGRYGYTF.

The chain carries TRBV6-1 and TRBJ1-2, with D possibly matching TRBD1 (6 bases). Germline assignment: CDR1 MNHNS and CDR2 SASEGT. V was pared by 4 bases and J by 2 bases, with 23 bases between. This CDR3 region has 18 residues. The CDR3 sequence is CASSGPLGGHDWNYGYTF. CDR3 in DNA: TGTGCCAGCAGTGGCCCTTTAGGGGGACACGATTGGAACTATGGCTACACCTTC.

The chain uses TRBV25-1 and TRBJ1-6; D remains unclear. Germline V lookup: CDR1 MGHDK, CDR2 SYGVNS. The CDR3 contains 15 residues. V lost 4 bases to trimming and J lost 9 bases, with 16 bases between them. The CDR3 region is CASSARDIVGSPLHF. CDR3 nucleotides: TGTGCCAGCAGTGCCAGAGACATTGTAGGTTCACCCCTCCACTTT. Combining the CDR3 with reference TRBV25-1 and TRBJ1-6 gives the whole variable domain EADIYQTPRYLVIGTGKKITLECSQTMGHDKMYWYQQDPGMELHLIHYSYGVNSTEKGDLSSESTVSRIRTEHFPLTLESARPSHTSQYLCASSARDIVGSPLHFGNGTRLTVT.

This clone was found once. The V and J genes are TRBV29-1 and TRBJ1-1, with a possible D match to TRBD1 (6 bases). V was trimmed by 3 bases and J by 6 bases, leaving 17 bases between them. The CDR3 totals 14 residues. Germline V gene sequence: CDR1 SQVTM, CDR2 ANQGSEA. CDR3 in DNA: TGCAGCGTTGAGCCACAGGGTGCGTTGGCTGAAGCTTTCTTT. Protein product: CSVEPQGALAEAFF.

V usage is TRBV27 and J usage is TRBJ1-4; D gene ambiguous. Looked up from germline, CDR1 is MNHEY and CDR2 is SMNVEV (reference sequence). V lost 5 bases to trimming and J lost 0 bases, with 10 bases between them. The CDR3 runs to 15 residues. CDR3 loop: CASSPRSATNEKLFF. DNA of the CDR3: TGTGCCAGCAGTCCCCGTAGCGCAACTAATGAAAAACTGTTTTTT.

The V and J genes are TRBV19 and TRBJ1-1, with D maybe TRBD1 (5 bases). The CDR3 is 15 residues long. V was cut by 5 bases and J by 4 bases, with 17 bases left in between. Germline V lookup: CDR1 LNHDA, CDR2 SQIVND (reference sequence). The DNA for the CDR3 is TGTGCCAGTAGTCTGGGGGGACTGCCAGCCACTGAAGCTTTCTTT. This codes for CASSLGGLPATEAFF.

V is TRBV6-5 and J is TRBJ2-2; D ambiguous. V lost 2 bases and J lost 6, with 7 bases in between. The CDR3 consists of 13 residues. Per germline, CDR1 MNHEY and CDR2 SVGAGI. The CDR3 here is CASSYPLPGELFF. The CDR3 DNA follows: TGTGCCAGCAGTTACCCCCTCCCCGGGGAGCTGTTTTTT.

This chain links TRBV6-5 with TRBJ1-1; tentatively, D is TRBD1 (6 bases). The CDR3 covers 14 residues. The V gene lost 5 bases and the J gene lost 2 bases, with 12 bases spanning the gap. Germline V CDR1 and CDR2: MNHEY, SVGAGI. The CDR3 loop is CASSLRGGNTEAFF. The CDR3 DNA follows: TGTGCCAGCAGTCTGAGGGGGGGCAACACTGAAGCTTTCTTT.

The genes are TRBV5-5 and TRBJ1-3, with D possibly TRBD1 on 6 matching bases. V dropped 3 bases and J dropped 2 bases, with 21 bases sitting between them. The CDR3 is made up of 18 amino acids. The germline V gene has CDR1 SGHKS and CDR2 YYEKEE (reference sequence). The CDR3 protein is CASSSSPVHGGPGNTIYF. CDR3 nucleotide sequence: TGTGCCAGCAGCTCCAGCCCCGTCCACGGGGGGCCTGGAAACACCATATATTTT.

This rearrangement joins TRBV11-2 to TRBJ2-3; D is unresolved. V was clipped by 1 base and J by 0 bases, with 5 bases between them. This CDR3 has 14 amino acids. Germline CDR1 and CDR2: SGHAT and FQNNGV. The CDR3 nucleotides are TGTGCCAGCAGCTTAGTTACTAGCACAGATACGCAGTATTTT. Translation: CASSLVTSTDTQYF.

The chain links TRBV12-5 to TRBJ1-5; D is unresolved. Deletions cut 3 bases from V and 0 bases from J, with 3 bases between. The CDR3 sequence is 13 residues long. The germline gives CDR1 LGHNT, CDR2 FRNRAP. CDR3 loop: CASGLNSNQPQHF. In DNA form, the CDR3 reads TGTGCTAGTGGTTTAAATAGCAATCAGCCCCAGCATTTT. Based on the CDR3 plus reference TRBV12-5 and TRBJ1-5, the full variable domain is DARVTQTPRHKVTEMGQEVTMRCQPILGHNTVFWYRQTMMQGLELLAYFRNRAPLDDSGMPKDRFSAEMPDATLATLKIQPSEPRDSAVYFCASGLNSNQPQHFGDGTRLSIL.

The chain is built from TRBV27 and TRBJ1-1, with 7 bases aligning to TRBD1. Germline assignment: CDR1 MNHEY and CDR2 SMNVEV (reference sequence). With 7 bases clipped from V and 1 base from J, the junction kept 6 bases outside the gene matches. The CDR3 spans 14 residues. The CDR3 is CASIRQGRNTEAFF. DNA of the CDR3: TGTGCCAGCATAAGACAGGGTAGGAACACTGAAGCTTTCTTT.

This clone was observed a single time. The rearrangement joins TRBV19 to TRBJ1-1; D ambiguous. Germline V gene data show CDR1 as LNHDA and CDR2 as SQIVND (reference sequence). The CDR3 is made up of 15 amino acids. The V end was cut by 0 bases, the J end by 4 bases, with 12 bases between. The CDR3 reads CASSIDSAGGTEAFF. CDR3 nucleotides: TGTGCCAGTAGTATAGATTCCGCAGGAGGCACTGAAGCTTTCTTT.

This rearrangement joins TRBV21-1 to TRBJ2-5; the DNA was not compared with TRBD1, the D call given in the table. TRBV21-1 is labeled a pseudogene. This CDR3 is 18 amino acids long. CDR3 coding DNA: TGTGCCAGCAGCAAAGCGCAGGGCCTGGTCTTTTGGGGAGAGACCCAGTACTTC. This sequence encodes CASSKAQGLVFWGETQYF.